The TCR beta chain under discussion was sequenced for a study of T-cell memory formation after mild COVID-19 (dated by TCRdb to the early 2020s). Background on the whole study: Most TCR sequence clusters were specific to one of the two donors. The cohort comprised two young, previously healthy adult volunteers, one female and one male. Longitudinal TCRalpha and TCRbeta repertoire sequencing tracked T-cell clones expanding and contracting after mild COVID-19 in two donors. Study-level results and caveats: Only two mild cases were covered by the study, and larger cohorts that include severe cases with pre-infection samples were considered necessary. From day 15 to 85, contracting clones showed balanced CD4/CD8 phenotypes, whereas a second wave of clones that expanded from day 15 to 37 leaned towards CD4+. Contracting CD4+ clones turned up mainly in the CM and EM memory subsets, whereas EMRA was where CD8+ clones were enriched. SARS-CoV-2 specificity was not confirmed for the second-wave clones peaking on day 37. Some responding clones were found in pre-infection memory, which suggests that pre-existing cross-reactive memory T cells took part in the SARS-CoV-2 response.

The CDR3, cysteine through phenylalanine, is 15 amino acids long. Only the CDR3 DNA is retained, 45 bases long and in frame from the first base. TCRdb names Illumina NovaSeq 6000 as the instrument used. Using 5'RACE with constant-segment primers, TCRalpha and TCRbeta cDNA libraries were constructed, with sample barcodes and unique molecular identifiers added in the process. Trizol reagent was used to extract RNA from every sample. Library amplification was performed in two PCR steps, and a second sample barcode and Illumina TruSeq adapters were introduced in the second step. Sequencing of libraries was performed on an Illumina NovaSeq with 2 x 150 bp paired-end reads. The published analysis was carried out like this. Reads were demultiplexed and collapsed into UMI-guided consensus sequences with migec v1.2.7. With mixcr v2.1.11, UMI consensuses were aligned to TRA and TRB V and J templates and assembled into clonotypes. Expanded or contracted clonotypes were those called significant by both edgeR and NoisET, with noise models trained on biological replicates. edgeR calls used a false discovery rate-adjusted p below 0.01 and a log2 fold-change threshold of 1. As an exploratory analysis of dynamics, PCA with hierarchical clustering was applied to max-normalized trajectories of the 1000 most abundant clonotypes. Each responding clone was given a CD4 or CD8 phenotype based on the CD4+ and CD8+ repertoires, which had been sequenced separately. The public reads were quality trimmed at Q25 with fastp and then assembled into clones with MiXCR by TCRdb, keeping productive beta chains. Rows with one shared CDR3 protein collapse into an entry with the most common genes and DNA. For this entry, the V and J calls and clone size follow TCRdb and not the study's own pipeline. This sample is represented by 350,000 to 450,000 distinct CDR3 sequences; 28% of them were singletons. Of the sample, around an eighth is held by the ten largest clones.

As concerns this clonotype: Its antigen specificity is not known. No quality values exist for individual bases; no much larger clone is one base distant.

Ficoll-Paque density gradient centrifugation was the method used to isolate PBMCs. The material sequenced was PBMCs or a T cell subset sorted from them (not recorded which). The chain uses TRBV21-1 and TRBJ2-7; TRBD1 is the table's D call and was not checked against the DNA. TRBV21-1 is a pseudogene locus. This clonotype originated in an adult woman who had mild COVID-19 (a few samples of this study predate the infection). The sample titles of this study are shuffled in the database, so cell type and time point are left out; the donor was told from shared clones. The CDR3 here reads CASSIPLGVDYEQYF. DNA sequence: TGTGCCAGCAGCATCCCCCTGGGGGTCGACTACGAGCAGTACTTC.